A single sample is the source of the 5 T cell receptor beta chains below, sequenced in a study of T cell responses to AZD1222 COVID-19 vaccine. Libraries were prepared by immunoSEQ multiplex PCR; TCRdb keeps only in-frame clonotypes and omits some of them. The top ten clones hold around a tenth of a sample with 80,000 to 100,000 clones, approximately 90% of them seen once. Here the sequenced sample was peripheral blood, taken 28 days after the second AZD1222 dose. The receptors were sampled from an adult who received the AZD1222 COVID-19 vaccine.

The chain carries TRBV5-1 and TRBJ1-3, with D perhaps matching TRBD1 (5 bases). V lost 3 bases, J lost 2 bases, and 9 bases lay in between. The CDR3 has 14 residues. Per the germline V gene, CDR1 is SGHRS and CDR2 is YFSETQ. The CDR3 nucleotides are TGCGCCAGCAGCTCCGGGACGGCTGGAAACACCATATATTTT. Its translation is CASSSGTAGNTIYF.

The V call is TRBV27, the J call TRBJ2-7, with D maybe TRBD1 (5 bases). The CDR3 covers 14 residues. Germline CDR1 and CDR2: MNHEY and SMNVEV (reference sequence). V lost 7 bases to trimming and J lost 0 bases, with 13 bases between them. The CDR3 loop is CASIKWGSSYEQYF. The CDR3 DNA reads as TGTGCCAGCATCAAATGGGGCAGCTCCTACGAGCAGTACTTC.

The V call is TRBV30, the J call TRBJ1-1; D perhaps matches TRBD1 (6 bases). Trimming left V 0 bases short and J 4 bases short, with 12 bases between. Germline assignment: CDR1 GTSNPN and CDR2 SVGIG (reference sequence). The CDR3 is 14 amino acids. The CDR3 nucleotides are TGTGCCTGGAGTGTACAGGGAGGGATCACTGAAGCTTTCTTT. Translation: CAWSVQGGITEAFF.

V and J are TRBV27 and TRBJ2-1, with TRBD2 matching over 7 bases. Germline V gene sequence: CDR1 MNHEY, CDR2 SMNVEV (reference sequence). The V and J ends lost 10 bases and 4 bases, in that order; junction bases with no gene match: 7. This CDR3 region has 13 residues. CDR3 residues: CATYLAVYNEQFF. The DNA of the CDR3 is TGTGCCACCTATCTAGCGGTATACAATGAGCAGTTCTTC.

The chain employs TRBV18 and TRBJ2-1, with 7 bases matching TRBD1. With 3 bases clipped from V and 5 bases from J, the junction kept 7 bases outside the gene matches. CDR1 KGHSH and CDR2 LQKENI come from the germline V gene. CDR3 size: 15 residues. This CDR3 is CASSPAGTADNEQFF. The DNA of the CDR3 is TGTGCCAGCTCACCCGCCGGGACAGCAGACAATGAGCAGTTCTTC.